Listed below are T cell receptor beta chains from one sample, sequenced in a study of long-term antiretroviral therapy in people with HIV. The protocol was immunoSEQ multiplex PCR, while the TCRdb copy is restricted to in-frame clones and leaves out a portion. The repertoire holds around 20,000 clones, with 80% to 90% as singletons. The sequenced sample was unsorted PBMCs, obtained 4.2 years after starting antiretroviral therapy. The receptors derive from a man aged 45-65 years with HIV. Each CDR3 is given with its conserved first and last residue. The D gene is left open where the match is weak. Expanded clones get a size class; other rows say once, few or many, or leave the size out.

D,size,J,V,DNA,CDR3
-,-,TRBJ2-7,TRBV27,TGTGCCAGCAGTTTCAACGCAGAGACAGCGTCAGGTCCGGGGGCCTACGAGCAGTACTTC,CASSFNAETASGPGAYEQYF
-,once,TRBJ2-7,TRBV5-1,TGCGCCAGCAGCAGGGACGCGAGCTCCTACGAGCAGTACTTC,CASSRDASSYEQYF
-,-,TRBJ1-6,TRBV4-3,TGCGCCAGCAGCCAAGCGGATGGACCCCTCCACTTT,CASSQADGPLHF
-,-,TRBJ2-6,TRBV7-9,TGTGCCAGCAGCTTAGATGGCTCTGGGGCCAACGTCCTGACTTTC,CASSLDGSGANVLTF
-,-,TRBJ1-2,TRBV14,TGTGCCAGCAGCCAAGACCGGGACTCCACAAGGCCCCGCTATGGCTACACCTTC,CASSQDRDSTRPRYGYTF
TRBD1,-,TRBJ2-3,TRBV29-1,TGCAGCGGAAGGACAGGGGGCACAGATACGCAGTATTTT,CSGRTGGTDTQYF
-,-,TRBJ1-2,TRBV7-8,TGTGCCAGCAGCGGGATGGGACGCGGCTACACCTTC,CASSGMGRGYTF
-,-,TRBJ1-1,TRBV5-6,TGTGCCAGCAGCTTGGCTTCCGGGATTGAAGCTTTCTTT,CASSLASGIEAFF
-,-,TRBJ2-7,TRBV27,TGTGCCAGCAGCTCCTCACCGGGCAGCTCCTACGAGCAGTACTTC,CASSSSPGSSYEQYF
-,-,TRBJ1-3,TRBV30,TGTGCCTGGAGTGTACGGGCAGCTTCGAACCCTGGAAACACCATATATTTT,CAWSVRAASNPGNTIYF
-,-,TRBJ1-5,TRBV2,TGTGCCAGCAGTGACAGGCTGTACCAGCCCCAGCATTTT,CASSDRLYQPQHF
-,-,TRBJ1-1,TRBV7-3,TGTGCCAGCAGCCAGGAATCGAACACTGAAGCTTTCTTT,CASSQESNTEAFF
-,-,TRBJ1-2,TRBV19,TGTGCCAGTAGTATAGACCGCTATGGCTACACCTTC,CASSIDRYGYTF
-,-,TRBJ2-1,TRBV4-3,TGCGCCAGCAGCCAAGATTTATGGGCCAGCTCCTACAATGAGCAGTTCTTC,CASSQDLWASSYNEQFF
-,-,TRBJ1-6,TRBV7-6,TGTGCCAGCAGCTTAGTATCAGGGGCGGGGAATTCACCCCTCCACTTT,CASSLVSGAGNSPLHF
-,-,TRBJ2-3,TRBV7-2,TGTGCCAGCAGCTTATACATATATACGCAGTATTTT,CASSLYIYTQYF
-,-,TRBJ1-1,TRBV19,TGTGCCAGCAAGGACAGTCATAGAGCTTTCTTT,CASKDSHRAFF
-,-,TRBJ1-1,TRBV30,TGTGCCTGGATCGGTCACAATGAAGCTTTCTTT,CAWIGHNEAFF
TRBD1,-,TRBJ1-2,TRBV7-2,TGTGCCAGCAGCTTGGACAGGGACAACTTATATGGCTACACCTTC,CASSLDRDNLYGYTF
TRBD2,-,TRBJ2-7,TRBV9,TGTGCCAGCAGCTCGGGACTAGCGGGCCACGAGCAGTACTTC,CASSSGLAGHEQYF
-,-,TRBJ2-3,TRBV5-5,TGTGCCAGCAGCTTGGCCGGGGCAACGGGAGATACGCAGTATTTT,CASSLAGATGDTQYF
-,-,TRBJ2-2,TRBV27,TGTGCCAGCACCCTTGGAGGGCCAAACACCGGGGAGCTGTTTTTT,CASTLGGPNTGELFF
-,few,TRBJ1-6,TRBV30,TGTGCCTGCCGTTTGGAGGACTATAATTCACCCCTCCACTTT,CACRLEDYNSPLHF
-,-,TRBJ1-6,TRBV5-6,TGTGCCAGCAGCTCCGGGAGGCAGGGCAATTCACCCCTCCACTTT,CASSSGRQGNSPLHF
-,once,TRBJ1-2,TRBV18,TGTGCCAGCTCACCACTGGCAGAGTCTGGCTACACCTTC,CASSPLAESGYTF
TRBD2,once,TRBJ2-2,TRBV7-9,TGTGCCAGCAGCTTAGGGGCTAGCGGGACCGGGGAGCTGTTTTTT,CASSLGASGTGELFF
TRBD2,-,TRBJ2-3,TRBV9,TGTGCCAGCAGCGCCTCTAGCGGGGCAGATACGCAGTATTTT,CASSASSGADTQYF
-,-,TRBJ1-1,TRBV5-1,TGCGCCAGCAGCTTGGACAGGAACACTGAAGCTTTCTTT,CASSLDRNTEAFF
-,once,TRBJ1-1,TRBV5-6,TGTGCCAGCAGCCCGGACGGCACTGAAGCTTTCTTT,CASSPDGTEAFF
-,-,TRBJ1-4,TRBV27,TGTGCCAGCAGTCTCTCAGGGGCCAGGGAAAAACTGTTTTTT,CASSLSGAREKLFF
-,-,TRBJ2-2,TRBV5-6,TGTGCCAGCAGCCATCTCTTAAAGGGGCGGACCGGGGAGCTGTTTTTT,CASSHLLKGRTGELFF
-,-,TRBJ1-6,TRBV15,TGTGCCACCAGCAGAGGCCCCGGGAGGGAACAATCACCCCTCCACTTT,CATSRGPGREQSPLHF
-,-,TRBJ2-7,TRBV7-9,TGTGCCAGCAGAAGCTTAACGGGAGAATACGAGCAGTACTTC,CASRSLTGEYEQYF
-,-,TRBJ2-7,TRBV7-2,TGTGCCAGCAGCTTAGTTACAGGGTTCTACGAGCAGTACTTC,CASSLVTGFYEQYF
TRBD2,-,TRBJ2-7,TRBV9,TGTGCCAGCAGGCGGATTCCCGCGGGGGAATACGAGCAGTACTTC,CASRRIPAGEYEQYF
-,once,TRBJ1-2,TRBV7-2,TGTGCCAGCAGCCGTTTGGGGCCCTCCAACTATGGCTACACCTTC,CASSRLGPSNYGYTF
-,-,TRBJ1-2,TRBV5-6,TGTGCCAGCAGCTTGGTAGGGGCTGGTTATGGCTACACCTTC,CASSLVGAGYGYTF
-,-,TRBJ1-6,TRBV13,TGTGCCAGCAGCTTAGTTGGCGGATCCAATTCACCCCTCCACTTT,CASSLVGGSNSPLHF
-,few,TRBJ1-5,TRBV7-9,TGTGCCAGCAGCGCGCAGAATCAGCCCCAGCATTTT,CASSAQNQPQHF
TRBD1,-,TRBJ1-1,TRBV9,TGTGCCAGCAGCGTAGATCCGGACAGGGTCACTGAAGCTTTCTTT,CASSVDPDRVTEAFF
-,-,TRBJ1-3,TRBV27,TGTGCCAGCAGTACGGGGCAGGGCGGCTTGGCTGGAAACACCATATATTTT,CASSTGQGGLAGNTIYF
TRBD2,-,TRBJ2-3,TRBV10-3,TGTGCCATCAGTGCGGGACTAGCGGGGCCTTACACAGATACGCAGTATTTT,CAISAGLAGPYTDTQYF
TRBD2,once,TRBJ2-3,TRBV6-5,TGTGCCAGCAGTTACTCGGGCGGGGGGGCTGGAGATACGCAGTATTTT,CASSYSGGGAGDTQYF
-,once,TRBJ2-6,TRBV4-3,TGCGCCAGCAGCCAAGTTGTCAGGGTAGAATTGAACCCTGGGGCCAACGTCCTGACTTTC,CASSQVVRVELNPGANVLTF
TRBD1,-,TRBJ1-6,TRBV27,TGTGCCAGCAGAAGGGACAGGGGGAGCTCCTATAATTCACCCCTCCACTTT,CASRRDRGSSYNSPLHF
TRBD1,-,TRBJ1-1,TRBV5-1,TGCGCCAGCAGCTGGGACAGGGGGAGCATGAACACTGAAGCTTTCTTT,CASSWDRGSMNTEAFF
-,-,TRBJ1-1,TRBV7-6,TGTGCCAGCAGCTTGAGGGGAGGAGGGTCTGAAGCTTTCTTT,CASSLRGGGSEAFF
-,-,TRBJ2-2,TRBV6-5,TGTGCCAGCAGTGGAAGAACCGGGGAGCTGTTTTTT,CASSGRTGELFF
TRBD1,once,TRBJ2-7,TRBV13,TGTGCCAGCAGCCTTTCGGACAGGGCCTCCTACGAGCAGTACTTC,CASSLSDRASYEQYF
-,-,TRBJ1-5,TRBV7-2,TGTGCCAGCAGCTTAGCGCAGGGGTCCCAGCCCCAGCATTTT,CASSLAQGSQPQHF
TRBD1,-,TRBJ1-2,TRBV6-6,TGTGCCAGCAGTTACGAGACAGGGGTCGGTAACTATGGCTACACCTTC,CASSYETGVGNYGYTF
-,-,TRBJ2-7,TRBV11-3,TGTGCCAGCAGCTTAGATGGTACCGGCGAGCAGTACTTC,CASSLDGTGEQYF
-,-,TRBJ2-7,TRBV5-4,TGTGCCAGCAGCTTGGTGTCTAGCGTCCACGAGCAGTACTTC,CASSLVSSVHEQYF
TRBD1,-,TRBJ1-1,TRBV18,TGTGCCAGCTCACCAGGCGGACAGGCTGTCATGAACACTGAAGCTTTCTTT,CASSPGGQAVMNTEAFF